The next 27 T cell receptor beta chains were all read from a single sample in a study of glioma-infiltrating T cells after dendritic cell vaccination. Repertoires were generated with immunoSEQ multiplex PCR, while TCRdb's copy carries only in-frame clones and drops some. In the table there are about 67,000 clones, approximately 81% of which are singletons. The sample in question was blood, obtained before dendritic cell vaccination. These TCRs come from a human donor with glioblastoma.

The V and J genes are TRBV30 and TRBJ1-5; D is possibly TRBD1 (6 bases). Per germline, CDR1 GTSNPN and CDR2 SVGIG (reference sequence). V lost 2 bases and J lost 6, with 14 bases in between. The CDR3 contains 14 residues. Here the CDR3 reads CAWSITGFVQPQHF. The CDR3 nucleotides read TGTGCCTGGAGTATAACAGGGTTTGTTCAGCCCCAGCATTTT.

This clone has more than one count but fewer than ten. V is TRBV5-4 and J is TRBJ2-3, with D tentatively TRBD2 (5 bases). Germline V gene lookup returns CDR1 SGHNT and CDR2 YYREEE (reference sequence). Trimming stripped 1 base from V and 4 bases from J, with 16 bases between. The CDR3 extends over 16 amino acids. The CDR3 DNA follows: TGTGCCAGCAGCTTGTCGGTGGCCAGCGGTGCAGATACGCAGTATTTT. This sequence encodes CASSLSVASGADTQYF.

The chain recombines TRBV5-6 with TRBJ2-7; tentatively, D is TRBD1 (6 bases). The V end lost 2 bases, the J end lost 3 bases, and 18 bases lay between the germline ends. The germline V gene encodes CDR1 SGHDT and CDR2 YYEEEE. This CDR3 contains 16 residues. The CDR3 coding sequence is TGTGCCAGCAGCTTACGCGGCCAGGGGATTTTCTACGAGCAGTACTTC. Its protein product is CASSLRGQGIFYEQYF.

The gene calls are TRBV15 and TRBJ1-5, with 9 bases identical to TRBD1. CDR3 length equals 16 residues. The V gene end was trimmed by 5 bases and the J gene end by 2 bases; junction bases not matched to a gene: 7. Germline assignment: CDR1 LNHNV and CDR2 YYDKDF (reference sequence). CDR3 sequence reads: CATSPWDRAGNQPQHF. The DNA for the CDR3 is TGTGCCACCAGCCCCTGGGACAGGGCGGGCAATCAGCCCCAGCATTTT.

The chain combines TRBV19 with TRBJ2-2; no clear D. Trimming took 1 base from V and 10 from J, leaving 7 bases between them. The CDR3 consists of 12 residues. Germline V gene lookup returns CDR1 LNHDA and CDR2 SQIVND (reference sequence). The CDR3 DNA follows: TGTGCCAGTAGTATAGGGGCCCAGGAGCTGTTTTTT. Its translation: CASSIGAQELFF.

This chain links TRBV5-1 with TRBJ1-3; no firm D call. CDR3 length: 16 amino acids. V lost 0 bases, J lost 0 bases, and 10 bases lay in between. Per germline, CDR1 SGHRS and CDR2 YFSETQ. The CDR3 is CASSLDLARSGNTIYF. The CDR3 region has the DNA TGCGCCAGCAGCTTGGACTTAGCTCGCTCTGGAAACACCATATATTTT.

The J gene is TRBJ1-1, the V gene TRBV27; maybe TRBD1 (5 bases). Germline-derived CDR1 and CDR2 are MNHEY and SMNVEV (reference sequence). Trimming pared 4 bases from V and 0 bases from J, leaving 18 bases between. The CDR3 is 17 amino acids. The CDR3 nucleotides read TGTGCCAGCAGTTCACAGGCCCCTCCCCTTATGAACACTGAAGCTTTCTTT. Its protein product is CASSSQAPPLMNTEAFF.

The chain combines TRBV6-1 with TRBJ2-3; a weak D match, TRBD2 (7 bases). This CDR3 has 13 amino acids. The V end was cut by 11 bases, the J end by 1 base, with 13 bases between. Germline lookup yields CDR1 MNHNS and CDR2 SASEGT. CDR3 region: CAGGGGGTDTQYF. The CDR3 nucleotides read TGTGCCGGGGGGGGCGGGGGCACAGATACGCAGTATTTT.

CDR3 nucleotides: TGTGCCAGCAGTGAATTAACTAGCGGGGGGACCTCCTACGAGCAGTACTTC. Encoded protein: CASSELTSGGTSYEQYF. J is TRBJ2-7 and V is TRBV6-1; 12 positions agree with TRBD2. Per the germline V gene, CDR1 is MNHNS and CDR2 is SASEGT. CDR3 length equals 17 residues. V trimming: 2 bases; J trimming: 0 bases; junction bases outside the gene matches: 5.

The rearrangement links TRBV5-8 to TRBJ2-3, with 8 bases that match TRBD1. Germline CDR1 reads SGHTS; CDR2 reads YDEGEE. This CDR3 contains 16 residues. The V gene end was trimmed by 4 bases and the J gene end by 3 bases; junction bases not matched to a gene: 10. CDR3 nucleotides: TGTGCCAGCAGCCCCAGGACAGGGTTAGGGACAGATACGCAGTATTTT. Translating gives CASSPRTGLGTDTQYF.

The V call is TRBV12-5, the J call TRBJ2-2; no clear D gene. Germline CDR1 is LGHNT and CDR2 is FRNRAP. V lost 0 bases and J 3 bases, leaving 14 bases between the germline ends. This CDR3 has 17 residues. The CDR3 is CASGLVLGVYDTGELFF. Written as DNA, the CDR3 is TGTGCTAGTGGTTTGGTACTCGGAGTGTACGACACCGGGGAGCTGTTTTTT.

This chain connects TRBV19 to TRBJ2-2, with a tentative D call TRBD1 (5 bases). V gave up 3 bases and J gave up 1 base, with 9 bases separating them. CDR3 size: 15 residues. Germline values: CDR1 LNHDA, CDR2 SQIVND (reference sequence). CDR3 coding DNA: TGTGCCAGTAGTATGACAGTATTGAACACCGGGGAGCTGTTTTTT. Its protein is CASSMTVLNTGELFF.

Only one count was recorded for this clone. The J gene is TRBJ2-7, the V gene TRBV25-1; possible D gene TRBD2, 5 bases. Germline-derived CDR1 and CDR2 are MGHDK and SYGVNS. Trimming took 8 bases from V and 1 from J, leaving 12 bases between them. This CDR3 is 13 amino acids long. Here the CDR3 reads CASERTGSYEQYF. The CDR3 region has the DNA TGTGCCAGCGAGAGGACGGGGTCCTACGAGCAGTACTTC.

This clone occurred a few times. V is TRBV2 and J is TRBJ2-2, with D tentatively TRBD2 (7 bases). V was pared by 1 base and J by 6 bases, with 12 bases between. This CDR3 is built from 15 residues. Germline values: CDR1 SNHLY, CDR2 FYNNEI. The CDR3 bases are TGTGCCAGCAGTGAAGTGGGGGGGGGCGCCGGGGAGCTGTTTTTT. This sequence encodes CASSEVGGGAGELFF.

J is TRBJ2-1 and V is TRBV5-5; 10 bases match TRBD2. V gave up 2 bases and J gave up 10 bases; unmatched junction bases: 9. Germline V gene sequence: CDR1 SGHKS, CDR2 YYEKEE (reference sequence). The CDR3 is 15 amino acids. The CDR3 region is CASSLGSGGAREQFF. CDR3 bases: TGTGCCAGCAGCTTAGGAAGCGGGGGGGCCAGGGAGCAGTTCTTC.

The chain couples TRBV5-3 to TRBJ2-7; 9 bases align to TRBD1. TRBV5-3 carries the ORF label, with uncertain function. The CDR3 length is 17 residues. Trimming cost V 4 bases and J 4 bases; bases outside gene matches: 15. In DNA, the CDR3 is TGTGCCAGAAGCGCCCCTATTCCGGGACAGGGCGTTTACGAGCAGTACTTC. Its protein product is CARSAPIPGQGVYEQYF.

The CDR3 loop reads CASSSQGGTEAFF. CDR3 nucleotide sequence: TGTGCCAGCAGTTCACAGGGGGGAACTGAAGCTTTCTTT. The chain links TRBV14 to TRBJ1-1, with 8 bases lining up with TRBD1. Losses at the gene ends were 6 bases for V and 5 bases for J; bases not matched to a gene: 5. The CDR3 consists of 13 residues. Germline V gene lookup returns CDR1 SGHDN and CDR2 FVKESK. Full variable domain (outside the CDR3, taken from reference TRBV14 and TRBJ1-1): EAGVTQFPSHSVIEKGQTVTLRCDPISGHDNLYWYRRVMGKEIKFLLHFVKESKQDESGMPNNRFLAERTGGTYSTLKVQPAELEDSGVYFCASSSQGGTEAFFGQGTRLTVV.

The table lists this clone with a count of one. This chain links TRBV6-5 with TRBJ1-1, with D hard to call. Germline lookup yields CDR1 MNHEY and CDR2 SVGAGI. V dropped 5 bases and J dropped 2 bases, with 9 bases sitting between them. CDR3 length: 13 amino acids. The CDR3 nucleotides are TGTGCCAGCAGTCCCTATCCCAACACTGAAGCTTTCTTT. Translated: CASSPYPNTEAFF.

The chain uses TRBV5-1 and TRBJ2-5; unclear D gene. Germline CDR1 SGHRS, CDR2 YFSETQ. The V gene lost 4 bases and the J gene lost 5 bases, with 18 bases spanning the gap. The CDR3 is 15 residues long. In DNA, the CDR3 is TGCGCCAGCAGCCCCGACTCGGCCAGCCAGGAGACCCAGTACTTC. Translated: CASSPDSASQETQYF. The full variable domain, with the rest looked up from reference TRBV5-1 and TRBJ2-5, is KAGVTQTPRYLIKTRGQQVTLSCSPISGHRSVSWYQQTPGQGLQFLFEYFSETQRNKGNFPGRFSGRQFSNSRSEMNVSTLELGDSALYLCASSPDSASQETQYFGPGTRLLVL.

The V gene is TRBV7-3, the J gene TRBJ2-2, with a possible D match to TRBD1 (6 bases). From germline, CDR1 is SGHTA and CDR2 FQGTGA. This CDR3 contains 16 residues. V was clipped by 2 bases and J by 7 bases, with 17 bases between them. CDR3 loop: CASSLVAWTVGGELFF. CDR3 sequence (DNA): TGTGCCAGCAGCTTAGTGGCTTGGACAGTTGGCGGGGAGCTGTTTTTT.

The genes are TRBV5-1 and TRBJ1-2, with D tentatively TRBD1 (5 bases). The CDR3 totals 13 residues. In germline, CDR1 is SGHRS, CDR2 YFSETQ. V gave up 4 bases and J gave up 3 bases, with 10 bases separating them. CDR3 region: CASSPDSYYGYTF. Here the CDR3 DNA reads TGCGCCAGCAGCCCTGACAGCTACTATGGCTACACCTTC.

The V and J genes are TRBV2 and TRBJ2-7; the D gene is possibly TRBD1 (5 bases). V dropped 2 bases and J dropped 6 bases, with 14 bases sitting between them. CDR3 size: 14 residues. Germline CDR1 SNHLY, CDR2 FYNNEI. The CDR3 DNA reads TGTGCCAGCAGTGAATCCGGCAGGGAACGCGAGCAGTACTTC. Amino acids: CASSESGREREQYF.

The chain combines TRBV19 with TRBJ1-1, with TRBD1 matching over 8 bases. The CDR3 runs to 13 residues. V dropped 9 bases and J dropped 1; count of bases not matched to a gene: 4. CDR1 is LNHDA, CDR2 SQIVND, per germline (reference sequence). Here the CDR3 reads CASRDRGNTEAFF. As DNA, the CDR3 is TGTGCCAGCCGAGACAGGGGGAACACTGAAGCTTTCTTT.

This clone was recorded once. The CDR3 protein is CATSRGRVGEQYF. The CDR3 nucleotides read TGTGCCACCAGCAGAGGCAGGGTTGGCGAGCAGTACTTC. The chain links TRBV15 to TRBJ2-7; D perhaps matches TRBD1 (5 bases). Trimming cost V 1 base and J 6 bases, with 10 bases left between them. Germline CDR1 and CDR2: LNHNV and YYDKDF (reference sequence). CDR3 length: 13 amino acids.

Worth noting for this clone: At one of its ends the junction is not consistent with the germline gene, which may arise from a read error. V is TRBV11-3 and J is TRBJ2-7; D might be TRBD1 (5 bases). The CDR3 sequence is 14 residues long. CDR1 is SGHNT and CDR2 is YENEEA in the germline V gene. The CDR3 DNA reads as TGTGGCAGCAGCTTAGACAGTACCTCCTACGAGCAGTACTTC. The encoded protein is CGSSLDSTSYEQYF.

This chain links TRBV2 with TRBJ1-1; possibly TRBD1 for D (5 bases). The germline V gene encodes CDR1 SNHLY and CDR2 FYNNEI. This CDR3 has 14 amino acids. V lost 4 bases and J 10 bases, leaving 19 bases between the germline ends. CDR3 in DNA: TGTGCCAGCAGTGTAGGGGAGGCCCAGAGGGTAGCTTTCTTT. It specifies CASSVGEAQRVAFF.

The chain couples TRBV5-1 to TRBJ2-1; D may be TRBD1 (5 bases). The CDR3 consists of 15 residues. CDR1 and CDR2 from the germline V gene are SGHRS and YFSETQ. V lost 0 bases, J lost 10 bases, and 17 bases lay in between. Here the CDR3 DNA reads TGCGCCAGCAGCTTGGCTGGGGCCACCCTCAGAGAGCAGTTCTTC. Protein sequence: CASSLAGATLREQFF.